The rows below give T cell receptor beta chains drawn from one sample of a study of Graves' ophthalmopathy and Graves' hyperthyroidism. TCRdb processed the multiplex PCR reads anew with MiXCR; each CDR3 protein has one entry. Of around 1,200,000 distinct CDR3 sequences in the sample, about two fifths were seen once. The sequenced sample was peripheral blood or thyroid tissue (not recorded which). The receptors stem from an adult man with Graves' hyperthyroidism. Both conserved end residues are part of each CDR3. A D gene is named only where the DNA matches it firmly. Size tells how often a clone was seen (once, few, many) or the class of an expanded clone, and some rows leave it out.

d_gene	abundance	v_gene	j_gene	CDR3aa	CDR3nt
NA	NA	TRBV9	TRBJ1-2	CASSVGVDYGYTF	TGTGCCAGCAGCGTAGGGGTTGACTATGGCTACACCTTC
NA	once	TRBV7-9	TRBJ1-4	CASSFAEGATNEKLFF	TGTGCCAGCAGCTTCGCCGAGGGAGCAACTAATGAAAAACTGTTTTTT
TRBD1	NA	TRBV5-4	TRBJ2-7	CASSWGAGGIYEQYF	TGTGCCAGCAGCTGGGGGGCAGGGGGCATCTACGAGCAGTACTTC
NA	many	TRBV2	TRBJ2-7	CASRPDYEQYF	TGTGCCAGCAGGCCGGACTACGAGCAGTACTTC
TRBD1	NA	TRBV10-3	TRBJ2-2	CTSSSTGTNIGELFF	TGTACCAGCAGTTCGACAGGGACGAACATCGGGGAGCTGTTTTTT
TRBD1	few	TRBV5-1	TRBJ1-4	CASSSGQEKLFF	TGCGCCAGCAGCAGCGGACAGGAGAAACTGTTTTTT
TRBD2	NA	TRBV6-6	TRBJ2-2	CASSPFGTSGANTGELFF	TGTGCCAGCAGCCCTTTCGGGACTAGCGGGGCAAACACCGGGGAGCTGTTTTTT
NA	many	TRBV2	TRBJ1-3	CASRLQGYGSGNTIYF	TGTGCCAGCAGACTACAGGGATACGGGTCTGGAAACACCATATATTTT
NA	few	TRBV10-3	TRBJ1-5	CASSYSMLGSNQPQHF	TGTGCCAGCAGTTACTCGATGCTGGGGAGCAATCAGCCCCAGCATTTT
NA	NA	TRBV19	TRBJ1-3	CASSVDPSGNTIYF	TGTGCCAGTAGTGTGGACCCCTCTGGAAACACCATATATTTT
NA	NA	TRBV6-5	TRBJ2-7	CASSRQVSSYEQYF	TGTGCCAGCAGCCGACAGGTGAGCTCCTACGAGCAGTACTTC
TRBD2	few	TRBV10-3	TRBJ2-7	CASSWLAGGSEQYF	TGTGCCAGCAGTTGGTTAGCGGGGGGCTCCGAGCAGTACTTC
TRBD1	few	TRBV6-1	TRBJ2-7	CASTWDRNEQYF	TGTGCCAGCACCTGGGACAGAAACGAGCAGTACTTC
NA	NA	TRBV7-2	TRBJ2-7	CASSLELGEQYF	TGTGCCAGCAGCTTAGAGTTGGGGGAGCAGTACTTC
NA	many	TRBV25-1	TRBJ2-7	CASSGLLGAYEQYF	TGTGCCAGCAGTGGCCTCTTGGGGGCCTACGAGCAGTACTTC
NA	NA	TRBV7-8	TRBJ2-7	CASSLGLPGGTHPWEQYF	TGTGCCAGCAGCTTAGGGCTTCCAGGCGGGACCCATCCGTGGGAGCAGTACTTC
NA	once	TRBV20-1	TRBJ1-3	CSARASVARRGYGYTIYF	TGCAGTGCTAGAGCCTCGGTCGCTCGGCGAGGCTATGGCTACACCATATATTTT
NA	many	TRBV15	TRBJ2-7	CATSSGGLPSYEQYF	TGTGCCACCAGCAGTGGGGGACTCCCCTCCTACGAGCAGTACTTC
TRBD1	NA	TRBV7-3	TRBJ1-6	CASEAGGRHSPLHF	TGTGCCAGCGAGGCAGGGGGGAGGCATTCACCCCTCCACTTT
NA	NA	TRBV25-1	TRBJ1-2	CACSARSGQFTNYGYTF	NA
NA	NA	TRBV25-1	TRBJ2-3	CASSEPGGGPNTQYF	TGTGCCAGCAGTGAGCCAGGGGGGGGCCCAAATACGCAGTATTTT
TRBD2	NA	TRBV6-1	TRBJ2-7	CASRNHLAGGSSYEQYF	TGTGCCAGCAGGAATCATCTAGCGGGGGGGAGCTCCTACGAGCAGTACTTC
NA	NA	TRBV20-1	TRBJ2-5	CSAQPGWWGSFLETQYF	TGCAGTGCTCAACCGGGTTGGTGGGGTTCATTTTTAGAGACCCAGTACTTC
NA	many	TRBV6-5	TRBJ1-5	CASAAWREQPQHF	TGTGCCAGCGCTGCGTGGAGGGAACAGCCCCAGCATTTT
TRBD2	NA	TRBV28	TRBJ2-7	CASRSPTSGGPEQYF	TGTGCCAGCCGTTCCCCCACTAGCGGGGGGCCGGAGCAGTACTTC
NA	many	TRBV12-3/TRBV12-4	TRBJ1-1	CASSFQGWGDTEAFF	TGTGCCAGCAGTTTCCAGGGCTGGGGCGACACTGAAGCTTTCTTT
NA	many	TRBV10-3	TRBJ2-2	CAISSGLTNTGELFF	TGTGCCATCAGCTCGGGACTGACGAACACCGGGGAGCTGTTTTTT
TRBD1	many	TRBV7-2	TRBJ2-5	CASSNIAGTELQETQYF	TGTGCCAGCAGCAATATCGCCGGGACAGAGTTACAAGAGACCCAGTACTTC
NA	NA	TRBV5-6	TRBJ2-7	CASSDVLHYEQYF	TGTGCCAGCAGCGACGTTCTGCACTACGAGCAGTACTTC
NA	many	TRBV6-2/TRBV6-3	TRBJ1-2	CASSYGEEGYTF	TGTGCCAGCAGTTACGGCGAAGAGGGCTACACCTTC
NA	few	TRBV5-8	TRBJ1-5	CASSLWSLDQPQHF	TGTGCCAGCAGCTTGTGGAGCCTTGATCAGCCCCAGCATTTT
TRBD2	many	TRBV6-2/TRBV6-3	TRBJ2-5	CASSPGLAGVGETQYF	TGTGCCAGCAGTCCAGGACTAGCGGGAGTAGGGGAGACCCAGTACTTC
NA	NA	TRBV10-3	TRBJ2-7	CAISVGTEQYF	TGTGCCATCAGTGTGGGTACCGAGCAGTACTTC
NA	few	TRBV7-2	TRBJ1-6	CASSLAGDMKPLHF	TGTGCCAGCAGCTTGGCAGGGGACATGAAACCCCTCCACTTT
NA	NA	TRBV9	TRBJ2-7	CASSRRGMRTYEQYF	TGTGCCAGCAGCCGGAGGGGGATGAGAACCTACGAGCAGTACTTC
TRBD1	few	TRBV4-2	TRBJ1-6	CASSQDSTGTAQNSPLHF	TGTGCCAGCAGCCAAGATTCCACAGGGACAGCTCAAAATTCACCCCTCCACTTT
NA	NA	TRBV29-1	TRBJ2-1	CSVDNAGTVFDEQFF	TGCAGCGTTGACAACGCGGGAACAGTCTTCGATGAGCAGTTCTTC
NA	NA	TRBV11-2	TRBJ2-5	CASSSINPTYTHRETQYF	TGTGCCAGCAGCTCAATAAACCCGACCTACACGCACCGTGAGACCCAGTACTTC
TRBD2	NA	TRBV7-9	TRBJ2-2	CASSPPRTGTSGSADTGELFF	TGTGCCAGCAGCCCGCCCAGAACCGGGACTAGCGGGAGTGCGGACACCGGGGAGCTGTTTTTT
NA	few	TRBV4-3	TRBJ1-1	CASSQPNRVPNTEAFF	TGCGCCAGCAGCCAGCCAAACAGGGTGCCGAACACTGAAGCTTTCTTT
NA	many	TRBV25-1	TRBJ1-6	CASSEQGSAILPLHF	TGTGCCAGCAGTGAACAGGGCAGTGCAATTCTTCCCCTCCACTTT